Detailed here is one T cell receptor beta chain. The assay was immunoSEQ multiplex PCR, and TCRdb's table has in-frame clones only and misses some. Counted here are a few hundred thousand clones, around nine tenths occurring once; the ten biggest clones make up less than 2%. This record comes from a study of blood T cell repertoires in COVID-19. The V gene's germline CDR1 is MNHEY and CDR2 SVGAGI. With 7 bases clipped from V and 2 bases from J, the junction kept 7 bases outside the gene matches. The CDR3 extends over 15 amino acids. Sequenced material: peripheral blood. The receptor comes from a woman younger than 45 with COVID-19, enrolled during active disease. The V call is TRBV6-5, the J call TRBJ1-3, with TRBD1 matching 8 bases. Here the CDR3 DNA reads TGTGCCAGCACCTACCGGACAGGGACTGGAAACACCATATATTTT. Protein product: CASTYRTGTGNTIYF.